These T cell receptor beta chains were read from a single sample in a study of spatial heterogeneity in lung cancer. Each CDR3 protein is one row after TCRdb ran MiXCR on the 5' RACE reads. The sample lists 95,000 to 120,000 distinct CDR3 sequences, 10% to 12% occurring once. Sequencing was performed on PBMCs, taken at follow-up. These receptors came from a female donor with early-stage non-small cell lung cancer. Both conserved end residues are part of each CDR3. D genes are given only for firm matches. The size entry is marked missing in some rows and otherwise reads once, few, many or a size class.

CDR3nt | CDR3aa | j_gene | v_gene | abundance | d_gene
TGTGCCAGCAGCTCGACAGGGTTAGGCAACACCATATATTTT | CASSSTGLGNTIYF | TRBJ1-3 | TRBV7-3 | few | TRBD1
TGTGCCAGCAGTTTTCCCGGGCCCACTGAAGCTTTCTTT | CASSFPGPTEAFF | TRBJ1-1 | TRBV28 | - | -
TGTGCCAGCGCCTTCTCCGGGACAGACAATCAGCCCCAGCATTTT | CASAFSGTDNQPQHF | TRBJ1-5 | TRBV18 | few | TRBD1
TGTGCCAGCTCACCACCGCAGGTCAATGAGCAGTTCTTC | CASSPPQVNEQFF | TRBJ2-1 | TRBV18 | few | -
TGTGCCAGCAGCGGACAGTATGGCTACACCTTC | CASSGQYGYTF | TRBJ1-2 | TRBV28 | many | -
TGTGCCATCAGTGAATCTAGGGGGCAAGGCCGCCTTAGCTCCTACGAGCAGTACTTC | CAISESRGQGRLSSYEQYF | TRBJ2-7 | TRBV10-3 | few | TRBD1
TGTGCCAGCAGTTTATACCTTGGGACAGGAGGTGGCTACACCTTC | CASSLYLGTGGGYTF | TRBJ1-2 | TRBV28 | - | TRBD1
TGTGCCAGCAGCGCGGGGGTTGAAAAACTGTTTTTT | CASSAGVEKLFF | TRBJ1-4 | TRBV28 | many | -
TGTGCCAGCAGCTCTACCGCTTCTGGGGCCAACGTCCTGACTTTC | CASSSTASGANVLTF | TRBJ2-6 | TRBV5-6 | few | -
TGCGCCAGCAGGGGGGGTAGTGATATGAACACTGAAGCTTTCTTT | CASRGGSDMNTEAFF | TRBJ1-1 | TRBV5-1 | few | -
TGCAGCGTTGCCGGGACTAGCGGGAATAATGAGCAGTTCTTC | CSVAGTSGNNEQFF | TRBJ2-1 | TRBV29-1 | - | TRBD2
TGTGCCAGCAGTTTACGCGCAGGGGGCGTCAATCAGCCCCAGCATTTT | CASSLRAGGVNQPQHF | TRBJ1-5 | TRBV28 | few | TRBD1
TGTGCCACCAGTGATCGATATGGCTACACCTTC | CATSDRYGYTF | TRBJ1-2 | TRBV24-1 | - | -
TGTGCCAGCACCGGACAGTCTAATGAAAAACTGTTTTTT | CASTGQSNEKLFF | TRBJ1-4 | TRBV6-1 | many | -
TGTGCCAGCAGAACCCAAGGAGGGGGGAACACCGGGGAGCTGTTTTTT | CASRTQGGGNTGELFF | TRBJ2-2 | TRBV6-6 | - | -
TGTGCCAGCAGTCCTGCTTTGGGTGGAATGGGCGAGCAGTACTTC | CASSPALGGMGEQYF | TRBJ2-7 | TRBV7-9 | many | -
TGTGCCAGCAGTTTTCGACAGCCCCAAGAGACCCAGTACTTC | CASSFRQPQETQYF | TRBJ2-5 | TRBV7-9 | few | -
TGTGCCAGCACCCTCATCCGGGAACTGTTTTTT | CASTLIRELFF | TRBJ1-4 | TRBV21-1 | few | -
TGTGCCAGCTCAACCCGACAGGACGGTGAAGCTTTCTTT | CASSTRQDGEAFF | TRBJ1-1 | TRBV18 | few | -
TGTGCCAGCAGCTCCAAAGGGACCGGCCGCTGGAGCAATCAGCCCCAGCATTTT | CASSSKGTGRWSNQPQHF | TRBJ1-5 | TRBV5-6 | few | -
TGTGCCAGCAGCTTGCGGGGGCCCAGCGAGCAGTACTTC | CASSLRGPSEQYF | TRBJ2-7 | TRBV5-4 | few | -
TGTGCCACGTTATCCGGGAGAACAGATACGCAGTATTTT | CATLSGRTDTQYF | TRBJ2-3 | TRBV7-2 | - | -
TGCGCCAGCAGCCAAGATAGAACTAGCGGGAGGGTGGGCAATGAGCAGTTCTTC | CASSQDRTSGRVGNEQFF | TRBJ2-1 | TRBV4-1 | few | TRBD2
TGTGCCAGCAGTCGGACTAGCGGGAGTCCCAATGAGCAGTTCTTC | CASSRTSGSPNEQFF | TRBJ2-1 | TRBV5-6 | many | TRBD2
TGTGCCAGCAGCCCCCCGGGACTATTCAATGAGCAGTTCTTC | CASSPPGLFNEQFF | TRBJ2-1 | TRBV7-3 | few | TRBD2
TGCGCCAGCAGCTTGTCGGCAGCGGGGAGCACAGATACGCAGTATTTT | CASSLSAAGSTDTQYF | TRBJ2-3 | TRBV5-1 | - | TRBD2
TGCGCCAGCAGCTTTCCGGGAGCTGAAGCTTTCTTT | CASSFPGAEAFF | TRBJ1-1 | TRBV5-1 | few | -
TGCAGTGCTAGACCGGGACAGCCGAATGAAAAACTGTTTTTT | CSARPGQPNEKLFF | TRBJ1-4 | TRBV20-1 | large | TRBD1
TGCGCCAGCAGCGAGCCGGGACTCGGGACCCAGTACTTC | CASSEPGLGTQYF | TRBJ2-5 | TRBV5-1 | - | -
TGTGCCAGCAAGCGAGGGACTAACTACGAGCAGTACTTC | CASKRGTNYEQYF | TRBJ2-7 | TRBV2 | - | TRBD2
TGTGCCAGCAGTTCCCCACTGTCCAGAGCGAAGTATTTT | CASSSPLSRAKYF | TRBJ2-3 | TRBV6-2/TRBV6-3 | - | -